This T cell receptor (beta chain) came from a study of T cell responses to AZD1222 COVID-19 vaccine. Study outcomes and limitations: Most donors were white British and more were female, and clonal diversity was possibly underestimated.

Measured with immunoSEQ multiplex PCR; TCRdb has only the in-frame clones, and not every one. The table lists 200,000 or so clones, 93% of them singletons. CDR3 size: 15 residues. Per the germline V gene, CDR1 is SGHAT and CDR2 is FQNNGV. V was cut by 6 bases and J by 2 bases, with 14 bases left in between. About this clone itself: What it binds is unknown.

The V call is TRBV11-2, the J call TRBJ2-1; unclear D gene. The source was peripheral blood, collected 28 days after the second AZD1222 dose. The receptor's source is an adult who received the AZD1222 COVID-19 vaccine. In nucleotides, the CDR3 is TGTGCCAGCAGTCCAGCACCCTCGGCCTACAATGAGCAGTTCTTC. Translation gives CASSPAPSAYNEQFF.